Listed below are T cell receptor beta chains from one sample, sequenced in a study of cytomegalovirus exposure and HLA in healthy donors. Sequencing was performed with immunoSEQ multiplex PCR; in TCRdb, only in-frame clones are kept and a portion is missing. The sample carries around 110,000 clones, 60% to 70% recorded once. The sequenced sample was PBMCs. These receptors were obtained from a woman in her thirties or forties in good health and CMV-seropositive. Both conserved end residues are part of each CDR3. A D gene is named only where the DNA matches it firmly. Clone size is not always given. Where it is, it says once, few, many or a class for expanded clones.

TGTGCCAGCAGCCCGAACCCGGGGAGCTCCTACGAGCAGTACTTC CASSPNPGSSYEQYF TRBJ2-7 - TRBV11-2 few
TGTGCCAGCAGCTTCCTGGCGGGGCCCGGGGAGCTGTTTTTT CASSFLAGPGELFF TRBJ2-2 - TRBV5-5 -
TGTGCCAGTAGTATAGATCCAGGACTAGCGGAGATCTACGAGCAGTACTTC CASSIDPGLAEIYEQYF TRBJ2-7 TRBD2 TRBV19 -
TGTGCCAGTAGTGGACTGACAGGAAACACTGAAGCTTTCTTT CASSGLTGNTEAFF TRBJ1-1 - TRBV19 -
TGTGCCAGCAACTTAAGGACTAGCGGGAGGATATACAATGAGCAGTTCTTC CASNLRTSGRIYNEQFF TRBJ2-1 TRBD2 TRBV7-8 -
TGTGCCGGACGACAGGGCGTGAGCAATCAGCCCCAGCATTTT CAGRQGVSNQPQHF TRBJ1-5 TRBD1 TRBV6-6 once
TGTGCCAGCTCGCCCCGGGGAAGCACAGATACGCAGTATTTT CASSPRGSTDTQYF TRBJ2-3 - TRBV5-4 few
TGTGCCAGCAGTTTAATGGGGCGAGCTGGGGAAAAACTGTTTTTT CASSLMGRAGEKLFF TRBJ1-4 - TRBV27 -
TGTGCCAGCAGCAAGCCGCCTGACAATGAGCAGTTCTTC CASSKPPDNEQFF TRBJ2-1 - TRBV7-9 -
TGTGCCAGTTCTCTCCGGCAGGGGGGTCAAGAGACCCAGTACTTC CASSLRQGGQETQYF TRBJ2-5 - TRBV19 few
TGTGCCAGTAGGACAGGGTCCCCCCTTAGCAATCAGCCCCAGCATTTT CASRTGSPLSNQPQHF TRBJ1-5 TRBD1 TRBV19 -
TGCAGCGGCGCCGGGTCGGGTCCTACCTATGGCTACACCTTC CSGAGSGPTYGYTF TRBJ1-2 - TRBV29-1 -
TGTGCCAGCAGCTCAAGCCATTCAGGGACATTCACCTACAATGAGCAGTTCTTC CASSSSHSGTFTYNEQFF TRBJ2-1 - TRBV7-9 -
TGTGCCAGCAGTTTAATATCTGGACTAGCGGGAGACAATGAGCAGTTCTTC CASSLISGLAGDNEQFF TRBJ2-1 TRBD2 TRBV28 -
TGTGCCAGCAGCAGAAACGCAGGCGAGAACACTGAAGCTTTCTTT CASSRNAGENTEAFF TRBJ1-1 - TRBV7-2 -
TGCGCCAGCAGCCAAGCGGCGACTACAAATACGCAGTATTTT CASSQAATTNTQYF TRBJ2-3 - TRBV4-1 few
TGCGCCAGCAGACTGGACAGGGGTGGACTTGGCTACACCTTC CASRLDRGGLGYTF TRBJ1-2 TRBD1 TRBV5-1 -
TGTGCCAGCAGTGCAGCAGGGGCTGGGGTCAACGTCCTGACTTTC CASSAAGAGVNVLTF TRBJ2-6 - TRBV2 -
TGTGCCTGGAGGAGGACTAGCGGCGGGGAGCAGTTCTTC CAWRRTSGGEQFF TRBJ2-1 TRBD2 TRBV30 -
TGTGCCAGTAGTATAAGCGTAGCTGGAAACACCATATATTTT CASSISVAGNTIYF TRBJ1-3 - TRBV19 -
TGTGCTAGCTCAGAGGAGCGATCCTACGAGCAGTACTTC CASSEERSYEQYF TRBJ2-7 - TRBV7-7 -
TGTGCCAGCAGTGCAATACAGGGGGCGAACACTGAAGCTTTCTTT CASSAIQGANTEAFF TRBJ1-1 TRBD1 TRBV6-1 -
TGTGCCAGCAGCCCCCCCAAGATGCAGGCTGAAGCTTTCTTT CASSPPKMQAEAFF TRBJ1-1 - TRBV7-9 -
TGTGCCAGCAGCCTAGCGACCTACGAGCAGTACTTC CASSLATYEQYF TRBJ2-7 - TRBV14 -
TGTGCCAGTAGTATTTCTGGGGCAGGGAACACCGGGGAGCTGTTTTTT CASSISGAGNTGELFF TRBJ2-2 - TRBV19 -
TGTGCCAGCAGCCCCTCCGGGGATTACAATGAGCAGTTCTTC CASSPSGDYNEQFF TRBJ2-1 - TRBV7-3 -
TGTGCCAGCAGCTTGGGTTGGGGAGTTACCACTGAAGCTTTCTTT CASSLGWGVTTEAFF TRBJ1-1 - TRBV5-8 -
TGCGCCAGCAGCACAGACAGGGGTCACAATGAGCAGTTCTTC CASSTDRGHNEQFF TRBJ2-1 TRBD1 TRBV5-1 -
TGCGCCAGCAGCCGGGGAATGGGGCCGATACAAGAGACCCAGTACTTC CASSRGMGPIQETQYF TRBJ2-5 - TRBV4-1 -
TGTGCCTGGAGTGTAAAATGGTCAGGGGCTGGAAACACCATATATTTT CAWSVKWSGAGNTIYF TRBJ1-3 - TRBV30 -
TGTGCCAGCAGCTCCCCGGCGGGGGATGATTCACCCCTCCACTTT CASSSPAGDDSPLHF TRBJ1-6 - TRBV11-1 -
TGCAGCGTTGTACGCAGCTACAATGAGCAGTTCTTC CSVVRSYNEQFF TRBJ2-1 - TRBV29-1 -
TGTGCCAGCAGCCGCCATGAGATCCCAGATACGCAGTATTTT CASSRHEIPDTQYF TRBJ2-3 - TRBV14 -
TGTGCCAGCGGTCCCCTGGGGACTAGCGGGCGGAATGAGCAGTTCTTC CASGPLGTSGRNEQFF TRBJ2-1 TRBD2 TRBV7-9 -
TGTGCCAGCAGCTTAGCAGGGGTTGGTCAGCCCCAGCATTTT CASSLAGVGQPQHF TRBJ1-5 - TRBV7-9 -
TGCGCCAGCAGCCAAGACGCGGCGGCCAGCGGGGAGCTGTTTTTT CASSQDAAASGELFF TRBJ2-2 - TRBV4-1 -
TGTGCCTGGAAAGGGGACAGGGGAGGGAATGGCTACACCTTC CAWKGDRGGNGYTF TRBJ1-2 TRBD1 TRBV30 -
TGTGCCAGCAGCTTGATAGGCAATCAGCCCCAGCATTTT CASSLIGNQPQHF TRBJ1-5 - TRBV5-6 -
TGCGCCAGCAGCTTGACAGGGGCAGGCACAGATACGCAGTATTTT CASSLTGAGTDTQYF TRBJ2-3 TRBD1 TRBV5-1 few
TGTGCCAGCAGCTTTTATGGACTCGAGCAGTACTTC CASSFYGLEQYF TRBJ2-7 - TRBV7-2 -
TGTGCCAGCAGTTTATTTGGGGAAGGGCAACTAGGTCCCTACAATGAGCAGTTCTTC CASSLFGEGQLGPYNEQFF TRBJ2-1 - TRBV27 -
TGTGCCACCAGCAGAGTCCAGGCTTACTCCTACGAGCAGTACTTC CATSRVQAYSYEQYF TRBJ2-7 - TRBV15 -
TGTGCCAGCAGCAAATCGACAGGGTACTACGAGCAGTACTTC CASSKSTGYYEQYF TRBJ2-7 TRBD1 TRBV5-6 -
TGTGCCAGCAGCCAAGCTGGACAGGGATTGGTCGAGCAGTACTTC CASSQAGQGLVEQYF TRBJ2-7 TRBD1 TRBV4-2 -
TGTGCCAGCAGCGCTTACCCCACTCGGGACGAGCAGTACTTC CASSAYPTRDEQYF TRBJ2-7 - TRBV9 -
TGTGCCAGCAGCCGGGACAGGCGCACCTACGAGCAGTACTTC CASSRDRRTYEQYF TRBJ2-7 TRBD1 TRBV7-2 few
TGTGCCAGCAGTCTAGGCGGGACAGCAGAAGAGACCCAGTACTTC CASSLGGTAEETQYF TRBJ2-5 - TRBV11-2 -
TGTTCCAGCACCAATGGGGGGGCCCCGAACACCGGGGAGCTGTTTTTT CSSTNGGAPNTGELFF TRBJ2-2 - TRBV7-9 -
TGTGCCAGCAGTTTATCAGGGAGGGTTTTCGACACAGATACGCAGTATTTT CASSLSGRVFDTDTQYF TRBJ2-3 TRBD2 TRBV27 -
TGTGCCAGCAGTTCAACAGGGGGCACAGATACGCAGTATTTT CASSSTGGTDTQYF TRBJ2-3 TRBD1 TRBV6-4 few
TGTGCCAGCACCCCTGGGGGCTTGGAGACCCAGTACTTC CASTPGGLETQYF TRBJ2-5 - TRBV25-1 -
TGTGCCAGCAACCCCTGGGGGGGAGTGAACTCTTACAATGAGCAGTTCTTC CASNPWGGVNSYNEQFF TRBJ2-1 TRBD2 TRBV7-9 -
TGTGCCAGCAGTCGCGACAGGTCACAGAATTCACCCCTCCACTTT CASSRDRSQNSPLHF TRBJ1-6 - TRBV6-5 -
TGTGCCAGCAGCCCGGGGACAGAACCTTCCTACGAGCAGTACTTC CASSPGTEPSYEQYF TRBJ2-7 TRBD1 TRBV13 -
TGCGCCAGCAGCCGACTAGCGGGAGGAACAGAGACCCAGTACTTC CASSRLAGGTETQYF TRBJ2-5 TRBD2 TRBV5-1 few
TGCGCCAGCAGCCAAGATCAGCTAGCGGGTAATGAGCAGTTCTTC CASSQDQLAGNEQFF TRBJ2-1 TRBD2 TRBV4-3 -
TGTGCCAGCAGCGGGCTAGTCCGCCATGAGCAGTTCTTC CASSGLVRHEQFF TRBJ2-1 - TRBV9 -
TGTGCCAGCAGCTTAATTAGTATCAATGAGCAGTTCTTC CASSLISINEQFF TRBJ2-1 - TRBV7-9 -
TGTGCCAGCAGCAAGGGACAGAACAATGAGCAGTTCTTC CASSKGQNNEQFF TRBJ2-1 TRBD1 TRBV5-8 -
TGTGCCAGCAGTCATTGGACAACGCTAAACTATGGCTACACCTTC CASSHWTTLNYGYTF TRBJ1-2 - TRBV6-6 few